Listed here are 23 T cell receptor beta chains from one sample, sequenced in a study of shared clonotypes between healthy human individuals. Clones were read by immunoSEQ multiplex PCR, and TCRdb kept only the in-frame ones, dropping some. The sample lists some 1,400,000 clones, around 97% occurring once. Material: naive CD4+ T cells sorted from blood. The subset was: CD45RA+ positively selected. The receptors stem from a man in his thirties or forties in good health.

This clone was counted once. The chain employs TRBV7-3 and TRBJ2-3; 7 bases match TRBD2. Trimming at V came to 2 bases and at J to 11 bases, leaving 7 bases not matched to a gene. In germline, CDR1 is SGHTA, CDR2 FQGTGA. The CDR3 totals 13 residues. DNA for the CDR3: TGTGCCAGCAGCTTAGGTTCGAGCGGGAAGCAGTATTTT. It encodes CASSLGSSGKQYF.

Concerning this clone itself: Other nucleotide sequences from this sample produce the same CDR3. The chain couples TRBV28 to TRBJ2-7, with 7 bases fitting TRBD2. The germline V gene has CDR1 MDHEN and CDR2 SYDVKM. The CDR3 consists of 12 residues. Unmatched junction bases numbered 2, after V lost 6 bases and J lost 3 bases. CDR3: CASSTGGYEQYF. The CDR3 nucleotides read TGTGCCAGCAGCACGGGAGGCTACGAGCAGTACTTC.

V and J are TRBV9 and TRBJ2-1; the match to TRBD2 covers 7 bases. The V gene's germline CDR1 is SGDLS and CDR2 YYNGEE. The CDR3 extends over 14 amino acids. V dropped 1 base and J dropped 4; count of bases not matched to a gene: 2. CDR3 in DNA: TGTGCCAGCAGCGTACTAGCGGTATACAATGAGCAGTTCTTC. Residues: CASSVLAVYNEQFF.

This sequence joins TRBV19 and TRBJ2-3; D perhaps matches TRBD1 (5 bases). The germline V gene has CDR1 LNHDA and CDR2 SQIVND (reference sequence). Trimming took 6 bases from V and 2 from J, leaving 15 bases between them. The CDR3 is made up of 15 amino acids. The CDR3 loop reads CASSPLRGTTDTQYF. The DNA for the CDR3 is TGTGCCAGTAGCCCCTTAAGGGGAACCACAGATACGCAGTATTTT.

The chain uses TRBV2 and TRBJ1-1; 11 nucleotides align to TRBD1. In germline, CDR1 is SNHLY, CDR2 FYNNEI. Trimming at V came to 2 bases and at J to 4 bases, leaving 12 bases not matched to a gene. The length of the CDR3 is 18 residues. CDR3 protein: CASSEPAERTGGLTEAFF. The CDR3, as DNA: TGTGCCAGCAGTGAACCGGCCGAGAGGACAGGGGGCCTCACTGAAGCTTTCTTT.

The V gene is TRBV6-1, the J gene TRBJ2-5; D uncertain. The CDR3 loop spans 12 amino acids. Looked up from germline, CDR1 is MNHNS and CDR2 is SASEGT. Trimming removed 8 bases at V and 2 bases at J, with 9 bases between. The CDR3 spells CASGYLQETQYF. The CDR3 DNA follows: TGTGCCAGCGGCTACCTACAAGAGACCCAGTACTTC.

Here the CDR3 reads CASSSRQVISGNTIYF. CDR3 coding DNA: TGTGCCAGCAGCAGCCGACAGGTTATATCTGGAAACACCATATATTTT. This chain joins TRBV9 and TRBJ1-3; tentatively, D is TRBD1 (6 bases). The CDR3 runs to 16 residues. Germline values: CDR1 SGDLS, CDR2 YYNGEE. V lost 4 bases and J 1 base, leaving 15 bases between the germline ends.

The count of this clone is one. The J gene is TRBJ2-3, the V gene TRBV5-1, with a tentative D call TRBD2 (5 bases). Germline loops: CDR1 SGHRS, CDR2 YFSETQ. There are 13 residues in the CDR3. Deletions cut 4 bases from V and 6 bases from J, with 12 bases between. This CDR3 is CASSPDLADTQYF. The DNA for the CDR3 is TGCGCCAGCAGCCCGGACTTAGCCGATACGCAGTATTTT.

The V and J genes are TRBV5-1 and TRBJ1-5, with a weak D call TRBD1 (6 bases). This CDR3 is 14 amino acids long. The V end lost 9 bases, the J end lost 2 bases, and 15 bases lay between the germline ends. Germline CDR1 SGHRS, CDR2 YFSETQ. The CDR3 loop reads CATSTGKGNQPQHF. CDR3 DNA: TGCGCCACATCTACAGGGAAGGGCAATCAGCCCCAGCATTTT. The whole variable domain, filled in from reference TRBV5-1 and TRBJ1-5, reads KAGVTQTPRYLIKTRGQQVTLSCSPISGHRSVSWYQQTPGQGLQFLFEYFSETQRNKGNFPGRFSGRQFSNSRSEMNVSTLELGDSALYLCATSTGKGNQPQHFGDGTRLSIL.

V is TRBV7-9 and J is TRBJ1-3; 7 positions match TRBD1. This CDR3 contains 15 residues. After removal of 5 bases from V and 3 bases from J, the junction contained 7 bases not matched to a gene. Germline V gene data show CDR1 as SEHNR and CDR2 as FQNEAQ (reference sequence). The chain's CDR3 is CASSRRQGYGNTIYF. CDR3 DNA sequence: TGTGCCAGCAGCCGTCGACAGGGATATGGAAACACCATATATTTT.

About this clone itself: Within the sample, other DNA sequences also encode this same CDR3. This rearrangement joins TRBV10-1 to TRBJ2-3, with 7 bases that match TRBD2. Germline V gives CDR1 WNHNN, CDR2 SYGVQD (reference sequence). This CDR3 comprises 15 residues. Unmatched junction bases numbered 6, after V lost 3 bases and J lost 3 bases. The CDR3 protein is CASSESAGRTDTQYF. CDR3 bases: TGCGCCAGCAGTGAATCAGCGGGGAGGACAGATACGCAGTATTTT.

The rearrangement links TRBV5-1 to TRBJ2-7, with D possibly TRBD2 on 5 matching bases. From germline, CDR1 is SGHRS and CDR2 YFSETQ. This CDR3 is 13 amino acids long. The V end lost 0 bases, the J end lost 7 bases, and 11 bases lay between the germline ends. The CDR3 sequence: CASSLVAGREQYF. The CDR3 nucleotides read TGCGCCAGCAGCTTGGTGGCGGGCCGGGAGCAGTACTTC.

V gene TRBV6-4 combines with J gene TRBJ1-5; D may be TRBD1 (6 bases). Germline V gene data show CDR1 as MRHNA and CDR2 as SNTAGT. CDR3 size: 13 residues. V was cut by 6 bases and J by 5 bases, with 11 bases left in between. The DNA for the CDR3 is TGTGCCAGCAGCCGGACAGCCGATCAGCCCCAGCATTTT. It translates to CASSRTADQPQHF.

This chain uses TRBV18 with TRBJ1-2; D might be TRBD1 (6 bases). Germline V gene lookup returns CDR1 KGHSH and CDR2 LQKENI. Deletions cut 6 bases from V and 2 bases from J, with 19 bases between. The CDR3 is 16 residues long. The CDR3 region has the DNA TGTGCCAGCTCGCGCCAACAGGGATTCGGAAACTATGGCTACACCTTC. As protein: CASSRQQGFGNYGYTF.

The gene calls are TRBV19 and TRBJ2-1; 10 nucleotides match TRBD2. The CDR3 is 14 residues long. The V segment lost 10 bases and the J segment 8 bases; nucleotides outside the gene matches: 11. Germline-derived CDR1 and CDR2 are LNHDA and SQIVND (reference sequence). As DNA, the CDR3 is TGTGCCACCCAAGTAGCGGGAGGTCGGGATGAGCAGTTCTTC. Residues: CATQVAGGRDEQFF.

This sequence joins TRBV5-1 and TRBJ1-2; no clear D. This CDR3 has 15 amino acids. The germline gives CDR1 SGHRS, CDR2 YFSETQ. Trimming pared 4 bases from V and 3 bases from J, leaving 16 bases between. As DNA, the CDR3 is TGCGCCAGCAGCCTCACGGCCGGGGTGGACTATGGCTACACCTTC. The encoded protein is CASSLTAGVDYGYTF.

On this clone: The same CDR3 arises from other DNA sequences in this sample as well. V gene TRBV18 combines with J gene TRBJ2-5; TRBD2 matches 9 bases. The CDR3 runs 14 residues. Germline lookup yields CDR1 KGHSH and CDR2 LQKENI. V was pared by 3 bases and J by 3 bases, with 2 bases of the junction left unmatched. CDR3 nucleotides: TGTGCCAGCTCACCTTTAGCGGGAGAAGAGACCCAGTACTTC. It yields the protein CASSPLAGEETQYF.

The gene calls are TRBV6-5 and TRBJ2-5; 7 positions match TRBD2. The CDR3 is 16 amino acids. Per the germline V gene, CDR1 is MNHEY and CDR2 is SVGAGI. With V trimmed by 2 bases and J by 3 bases, 9 bases remained unmatched. The DNA for the CDR3 is TGTGCCAGCAGTTACAATGTATTTGGGGGGGAAGAGACCCAGTACTTC. Translation gives CASSYNVFGGEETQYF.

V usage is TRBV4-1 and J usage is TRBJ2-1, with TRBD2 matching 9 bases. From germline, CDR1 is MGHRA and CDR2 YSYEKL. The CDR3 consists of 18 residues. V lost 4 bases, J lost 2 bases, and 12 bases stayed unmatched. CDR3 sequence (DNA): TGCGCCAGCAGCCGCCCGGGCACAATAGCGGGAGCCTACAATGAGCAGTTCTTC. Translated, it gives CASSRPGTIAGAYNEQFF.

This rearrangement joins TRBV14 to TRBJ2-1; tentative D call: TRBD1 (5 bases). Trimming left V 4 bases short and J 0 bases short, with 10 bases between. This CDR3 has 15 amino acids. Germline V CDR1 and CDR2: SGHDN, FVKESK. CDR3 bases: TGTGCCAGCAGCCCACAGGAACGCTCCTACAATGAGCAGTTCTTC. Translated, it gives CASSPQERSYNEQFF.

This clone was found once. The chain has TRBV28 and TRBJ1-4, with TRBD1 matching 7 bases. There are 15 residues in the CDR3. Germline lookup yields CDR1 MDHEN and CDR2 SYDVKM. The V segment lost 6 bases and the J segment 5 bases; nucleotides outside the gene matches: 9. CDR3 bases: TGTGCCAGCAGGGGAGGGGGACAGATGAATGAAAAACTGTTTTTT. Translated: CASRGGGQMNEKLFF.

This chain uses TRBV2 with TRBJ2-7; 8 bases align to TRBD2. Germline loops: CDR1 SNHLY, CDR2 FYNNEI. The ends lost 4 bases at V and 1 base at J; junction bases unmatched: 6. CDR3 length: 15 residues. CDR3 sequence (DNA): TGTGCCAGCAGTGTCTTAGCGGGAAGGTCCTACGAGCAGTACTTC. Amino acid sequence: CASSVLAGRSYEQYF.

The chain employs TRBV28 and TRBJ2-1; D remains unclear. The CDR3 covers 11 residues. CDR1 is MDHEN and CDR2 is SYDVKM in the germline V gene. Trimming left V 10 bases short and J 4 bases short, with 8 bases between. The CDR3 region has the DNA TGTGCCACCGGTACTTACAATGAGCAGTTCTTC. It is translated as CATGTYNEQFF.